Listed below are T cell receptor beta chains from one sample, sequenced in a study of blood T cell repertoires in COVID-19. The repertoire was sequenced with immunoSEQ multiplex PCR; TCRdb's copy has only in-frame clones and lacks some. The profile covers hundreds of thousands of clones, with approximately 88% appearing a single time and more than 0.55% taken by the ten largest. The sample comprised peripheral blood. These receptors all stem from a human donor in a cohort sampled during active COVID-19. Each CDR3 is given with its conserved first and last residue. The D gene is left open where the match is weak. A clone size is listed for some rows: how often the clone was seen (once, few, many), or a class if it is expanded.

TRBJ1-2 | once | . | TRBV18 | CASSPPAMEYGYTF | TGTGCCAGCTCACCACCGGCGATGGAGTATGGCTACACCTTC
TRBJ2-1 | . | . | TRBV5-1 | CASSLTSEQFF | TGCGCCAGCAGCTTAACTAGTGAGCAGTTCTTC
TRBJ1-2 | once | TRBD1 | TRBV28 | CASRTPRGLNYGYTF | TGTGCCAGCAGGACGCCGAGGGGGCTCAACTATGGCTACACCTTC
TRBJ1-2 | . | . | TRBV6-6 | CASSSMGGWTYGYTF | TGTGCCAGCAGTTCCATGGGGGGATGGACCTATGGCTACACCTTC
TRBJ2-5 | . | . | TRBV6-2/TRBV6-3 | CASSIDRAGNRETQYF | TGTGCCAGCAGTATCGATCGTGCGGGGAATAGAGAGACCCAGTACTTC
TRBJ2-1 | . | . | TRBV20-1 | CSASQGSYNEQFF | TGCAGTGCTAGTCAGGGGTCCTACAATGAGCAGTTCTTC
TRBJ2-7 | . | TRBD1 | TRBV18 | CASSPGTGEEQYF | TGTGCCAGCTCACCAGGGACAGGGGAAGAGCAGTACTTC
TRBJ1-3 | . | . | TRBV7-2 | CASSLRPEQVHTIYF | TGTGCCAGCAGCTTAAGGCCGGAACAGGTGCACACCATATATTTT
TRBJ2-7 | . | TRBD1 | TRBV27 | CASSLGGWGQGSSYEQYF | TGTGCCAGCAGTTTAGGGGGGTGGGGACAGGGGTCCTCCTACGAGCAGTACTTC
TRBJ2-7 | once | TRBD1 | TRBV5-1 | CASSADRGRLEQYF | TGCGCCAGCAGCGCCGACAGGGGGCGCCTCGAGCAGTACTTC
TRBJ2-2 | . | TRBD1 | TRBV19 | CASSQRDRDSGELFF | TGTGCCAGTAGCCAACGAGACAGGGATTCCGGGGAGCTGTTTTTT
TRBJ2-3 | . | TRBD2 | TRBV7-2 | CASSSYPSGGGTQYF | TGTGCCAGCAGTTCATACCCTAGCGGGGGGGGTACGCAGTATTTT
TRBJ1-4 | . | . | TRBV7-3 | CASSLIRGCNEKLFF | TGTGCCAGCAGCTTAATCCGGGGTTGTAATGAAAAACTGTTTTTT
TRBJ2-7 | . | TRBD1 | TRBV5-1 | CASSLGTVSYEQYF | TGCGCCAGCAGCCTCGGGACAGTCTCCTACGAGCAGTACTTC
TRBJ1-2 | . | . | TRBV15 | CATSRDSTEYGYTF | TGTGCCACCAGCAGAGATTCTACAGAGTATGGCTACACCTTC
TRBJ2-7 | . | TRBD1 | TRBV28 | CASSPLRWQGAHEQYF | TGTGCCAGCAGCCCCCTTCGTTGGCAGGGGGCCCACGAGCAGTACTTC
TRBJ2-7 | . | . | TRBV9 | CASSVAGEYEQYF | TGTGCCAGCAGCGTAGCCGGGGAGTACGAGCAGTACTTC
TRBJ1-4 | . | . | TRBV9 | CASSVGIRVEEKLFF | TGTGCCAGCAGCGTAGGTATCAGGGTCGAGGAAAAACTGTTTTTT
TRBJ1-1 | . | TRBD1 | TRBV27 | CASSSGQANTEAFF | TGTGCCAGCAGTTCGGGACAGGCGAACACTGAAGCTTTCTTT
TRBJ2-7 | once | TRBD2 | TRBV28 | CASSPGRGTIRDEQYF | TGTGCCAGCTCCCCCGGGAGGGGGACAATAAGGGACGAGCAGTACTTC
TRBJ1-4 | few | TRBD1 | TRBV3-1/TRBV3-2 | CASSLTTGAVGEKLFF | TGTGCCAGCAGCCTCACCACAGGGGCGGTCGGTGAAAAACTGTTTTTT
TRBJ2-5 | few | . | TRBV3-1/TRBV3-2 | CASSSQETQYF | TGTGCCAGCAGCTCCCAGGAGACCCAGTACTTC
TRBJ1-2 | . | . | TRBV5-6 | CASSPTAATYGYTF | TGTGCCAGCAGCCCAACAGCGGCGACCTATGGCTACACCTTC
TRBJ2-7 | . | TRBD2 | TRBV10-3 | CAISENPGLAGGVYEQYF | TGTGCCATCAGTGAGAATCCGGGACTAGCGGGAGGGGTTTACGAGCAGTACTTC
TRBJ2-7 | . | . | TRBV25-1 | CASSTEIYEQYF | TGTGCCAGCAGTACAGAAATCTACGAGCAGTACTTC
TRBJ2-3 | . | . | TRBV28 | CASSSLSGTDTQYF | TGTGCCAGCAGTTCTTTATCTGGCACAGATACGCAGTATTTT
TRBJ2-7 | once | . | TRBV15 | CATSPDLTEYEQYF | TGTGCCACCAGCCCGGACTTGACGGAGTACGAGCAGTACTTC
TRBJ2-7 | once | TRBD2 | TRBV28 | CASSSGGPYEQYF | TGTGCCAGCAGTTCGGGGGGACCCTACGAGCAGTACTTC
TRBJ1-2 | . | . | TRBV7-8 | CASSFLGAGAYTF | TGTGCCAGCAGCTTCCTGGGGGCAGGAGCCTACACCTTC